The clone carrying this T cell receptor beta chain was seen more than once but under ten times. The sample is drawn from a study of blood T cell repertoires in COVID-19. Study-wide background: Samples representing acute and convalescent COVID-19 were sourced from the United States, Italy and Spain. The cDNA or gDNA used as material had been derived from T cells, B-cell-depleted T cells, or PBMCs.

Authors' processing steps: Reference gene primer amplification yielded estimated nucleated cell counts. The data were produced by immunoSEQ multiplex PCR, yet TCRdb's version contains in-frame clones alone and is incomplete. D and trimming come from the DNA, and the V and J calls and clone size come from that table. The table lists fewer than 90,000 clones, less than 80% of them singletons. With 3 bases removed from V and 3 bases from J, the gap between germline ends came to 9 bases. CDR1 is KGHSH, CDR2 LQKENI, per germline. CDR3 length: 15 amino acids. The J gene is TRBJ1-6, the V gene TRBV18; possible D gene TRBD1, 5 bases. Material for sequencing was peripheral blood. The sequence came from a woman of 80 years or more with acute or convalescent COVID-19. The chain's CDR3 is CASSPLGDYNSPLHF. CDR3 coding DNA: TGTGCCAGCTCACCTCTAGGGGACTATAATTCACCCCTCCACTTT.